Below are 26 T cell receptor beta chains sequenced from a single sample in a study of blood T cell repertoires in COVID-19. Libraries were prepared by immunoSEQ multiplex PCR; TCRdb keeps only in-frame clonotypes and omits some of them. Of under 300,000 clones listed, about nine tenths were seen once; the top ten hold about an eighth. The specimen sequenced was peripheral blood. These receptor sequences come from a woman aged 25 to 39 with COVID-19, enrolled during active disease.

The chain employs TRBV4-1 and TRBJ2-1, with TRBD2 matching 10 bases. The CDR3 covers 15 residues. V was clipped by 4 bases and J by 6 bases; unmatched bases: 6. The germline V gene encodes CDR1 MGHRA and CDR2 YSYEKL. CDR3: CASSPLLAGVNEQFF. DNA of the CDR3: TGCGCCAGCAGCCCGCTGCTAGCGGGGGTCAATGAGCAGTTCTTC.

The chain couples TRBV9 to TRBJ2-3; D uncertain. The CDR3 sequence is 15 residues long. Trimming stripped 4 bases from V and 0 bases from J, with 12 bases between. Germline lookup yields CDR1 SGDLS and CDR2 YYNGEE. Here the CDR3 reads CASSSSWASTDTQYF. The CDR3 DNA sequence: TGTGCCAGCAGCTCTTCCTGGGCTAGCACAGATACGCAGTATTTT.

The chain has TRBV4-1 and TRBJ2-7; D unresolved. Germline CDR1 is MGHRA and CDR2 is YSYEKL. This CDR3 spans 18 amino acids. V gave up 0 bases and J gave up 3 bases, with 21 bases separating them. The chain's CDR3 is CASSQDKAPGSIFYEQYF. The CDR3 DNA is TGCGCCAGCAGCCAAGATAAGGCTCCAGGCAGTATCTTCTACGAGCAGTACTTC.

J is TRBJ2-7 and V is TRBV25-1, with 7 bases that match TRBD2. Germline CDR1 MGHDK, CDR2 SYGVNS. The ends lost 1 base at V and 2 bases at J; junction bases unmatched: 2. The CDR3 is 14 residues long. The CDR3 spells CASSESGGTYEQYF. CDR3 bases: TGTGCCAGCAGTGAATCGGGGGGAACCTACGAGCAGTACTTC.

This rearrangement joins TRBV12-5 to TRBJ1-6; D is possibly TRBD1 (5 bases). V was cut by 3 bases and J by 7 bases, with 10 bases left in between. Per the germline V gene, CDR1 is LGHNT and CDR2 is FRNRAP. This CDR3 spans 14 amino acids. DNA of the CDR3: TGTGCTAGTGGTTTTCCGGGGGAGAATTCACCCCTCCACTTT. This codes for CASGFPGENSPLHF.

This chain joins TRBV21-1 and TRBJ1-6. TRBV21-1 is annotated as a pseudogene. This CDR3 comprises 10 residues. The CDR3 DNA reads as TGTGCCACCAAACAGCTAGAAGGGAGCTTT. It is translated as CATKQLEGSF.

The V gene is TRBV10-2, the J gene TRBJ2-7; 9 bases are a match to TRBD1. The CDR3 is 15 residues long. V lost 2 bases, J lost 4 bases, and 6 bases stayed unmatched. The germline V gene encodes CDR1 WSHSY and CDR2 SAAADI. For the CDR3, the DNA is TGCGCCAGCAGTGAGATGGGACAGGGAATATACGAGCAGTACTTC. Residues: CASSEMGQGIYEQYF.

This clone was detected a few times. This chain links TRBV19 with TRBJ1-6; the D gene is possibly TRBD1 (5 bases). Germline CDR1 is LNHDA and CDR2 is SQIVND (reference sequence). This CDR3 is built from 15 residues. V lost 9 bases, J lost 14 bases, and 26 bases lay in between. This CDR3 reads CARPTWGGIWLALHF. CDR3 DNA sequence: TGTGCCAGACCGACTTGGGGGGGGATATGGTTGGCCCTCCACTTT.

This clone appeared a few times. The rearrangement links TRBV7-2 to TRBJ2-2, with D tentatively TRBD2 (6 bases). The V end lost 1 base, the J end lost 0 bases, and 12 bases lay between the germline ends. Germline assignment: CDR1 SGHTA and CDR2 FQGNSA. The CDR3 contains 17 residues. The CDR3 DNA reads TGTGCCAGCAGCTTAGGTCGGAGGGGTCCGAACACCGGGGAGCTGTTTTTT. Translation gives CASSLGRRGPNTGELFF.

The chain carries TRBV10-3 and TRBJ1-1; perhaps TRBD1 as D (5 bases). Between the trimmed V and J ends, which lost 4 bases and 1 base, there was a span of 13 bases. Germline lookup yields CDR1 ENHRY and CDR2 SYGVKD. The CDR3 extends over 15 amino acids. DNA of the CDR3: TGTGCCATCAGTGTGAAGGGCGGGGCGAACACTGAAGCTTTCTTT. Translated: CAISVKGGANTEAFF.

CDR3 bases: TGTGCCAGCAGTGAAGCTCGGGTCGCGGCAGCCTACGAGCAGTACTTC. Translation gives CASSEARVAAAYEQYF. V is TRBV2 and J is TRBJ2-7, with D uncertain. The CDR3 length is 16 residues. Trimming took 0 bases from V and 2 from J, leaving 14 bases between them. Germline-derived CDR1 and CDR2 are SNHLY and FYNNEI.

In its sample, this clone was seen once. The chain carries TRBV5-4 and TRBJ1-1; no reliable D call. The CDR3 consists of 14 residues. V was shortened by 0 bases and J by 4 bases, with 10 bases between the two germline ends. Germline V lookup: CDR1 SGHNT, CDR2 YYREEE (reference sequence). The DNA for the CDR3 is TGTGCCAGCAGCTTGGTCCACTCGGGCACTGAAGCTTTCTTT. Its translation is CASSLVHSGTEAFF. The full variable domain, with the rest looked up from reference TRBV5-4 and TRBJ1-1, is ETGVTQSPTHLIKTRGQQVTLRCSSQSGHNTVSWYQQALGQGPQFIFQYYREEENGRGNFPPRFSGLQFPNYSSELNVNALELDDSALYLCASSLVHSGTEAFFGQGTRLTVV.

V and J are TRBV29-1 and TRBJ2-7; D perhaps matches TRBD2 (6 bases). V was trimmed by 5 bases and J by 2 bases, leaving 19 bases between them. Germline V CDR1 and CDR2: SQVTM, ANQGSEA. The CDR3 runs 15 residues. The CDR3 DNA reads TGCAGCGTTCTACAAAGGCGGGGCTCCCCCTACGAGCAGTACTTC. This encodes CSVLQRRGSPYEQYF.

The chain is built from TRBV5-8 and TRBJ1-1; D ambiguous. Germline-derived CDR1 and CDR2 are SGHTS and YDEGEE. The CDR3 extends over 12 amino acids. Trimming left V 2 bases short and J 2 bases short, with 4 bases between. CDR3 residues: CASSFTNTEAFF. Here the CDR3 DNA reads TGTGCCAGCAGCTTTACAAACACTGAAGCTTTCTTT.

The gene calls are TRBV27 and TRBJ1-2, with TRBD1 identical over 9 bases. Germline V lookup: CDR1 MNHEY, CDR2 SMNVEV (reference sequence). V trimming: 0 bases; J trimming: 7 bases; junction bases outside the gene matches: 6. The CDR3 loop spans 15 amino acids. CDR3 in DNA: TGTGCCAGCAGTTTATCCGGGACAGGGTTGGGTGGCTACACCTTC. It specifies CASSLSGTGLGGYTF.

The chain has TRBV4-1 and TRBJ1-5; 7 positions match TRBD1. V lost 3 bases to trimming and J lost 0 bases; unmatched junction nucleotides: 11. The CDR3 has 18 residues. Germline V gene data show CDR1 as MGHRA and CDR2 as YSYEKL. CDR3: CASSHTGQSSDSNQPQHF. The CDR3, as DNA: TGCGCCAGCAGCCATACGGGACAGAGTTCAGATAGCAATCAGCCCCAGCATTTT.

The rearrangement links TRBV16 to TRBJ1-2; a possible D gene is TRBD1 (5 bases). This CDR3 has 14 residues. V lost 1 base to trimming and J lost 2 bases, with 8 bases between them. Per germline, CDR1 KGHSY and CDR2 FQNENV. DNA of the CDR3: TGTGCCAGCAGCCAATTTTACAGGAACTATGGCTACACCTTC. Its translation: CASSQFYRNYGYTF.

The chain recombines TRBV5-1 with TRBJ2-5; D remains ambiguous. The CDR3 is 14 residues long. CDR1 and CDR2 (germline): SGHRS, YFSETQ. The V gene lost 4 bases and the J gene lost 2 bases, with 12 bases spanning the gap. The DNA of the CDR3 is TGCGCCAGCAGCAATCCCGGGTTACAAGAGACCCAGTACTTC. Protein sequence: CASSNPGLQETQYF.

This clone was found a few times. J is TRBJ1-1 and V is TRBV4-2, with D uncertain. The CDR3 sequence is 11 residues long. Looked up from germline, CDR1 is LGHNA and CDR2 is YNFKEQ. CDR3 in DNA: TGTGCAACGCACGGGAACACTGAAGCTTTCTTT. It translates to CATHGNTEAFF.

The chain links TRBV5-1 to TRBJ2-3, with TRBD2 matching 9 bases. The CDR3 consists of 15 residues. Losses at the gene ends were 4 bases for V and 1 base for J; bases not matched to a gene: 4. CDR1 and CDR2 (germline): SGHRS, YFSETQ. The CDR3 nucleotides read TGCGCCAGCAGCACTTCTAGCGGGGGCACAGATACGCAGTATTTT. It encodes CASSTSSGGTDTQYF.

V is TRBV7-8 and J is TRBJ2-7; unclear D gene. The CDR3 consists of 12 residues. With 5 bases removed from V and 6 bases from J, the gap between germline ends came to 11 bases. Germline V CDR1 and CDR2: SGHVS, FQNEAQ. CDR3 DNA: TGTGCCAGCAGCCCCGACGGGTCCGAGCAGTACTTC. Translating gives CASSPDGSEQYF.

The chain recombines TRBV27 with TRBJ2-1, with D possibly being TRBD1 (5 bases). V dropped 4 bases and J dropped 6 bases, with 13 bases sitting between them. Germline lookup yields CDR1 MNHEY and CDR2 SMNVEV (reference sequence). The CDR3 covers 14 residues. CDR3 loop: CASSYGARGNEQFF. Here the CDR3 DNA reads TGTGCCAGCAGTTATGGGGCCCGTGGCAATGAGCAGTTCTTC.

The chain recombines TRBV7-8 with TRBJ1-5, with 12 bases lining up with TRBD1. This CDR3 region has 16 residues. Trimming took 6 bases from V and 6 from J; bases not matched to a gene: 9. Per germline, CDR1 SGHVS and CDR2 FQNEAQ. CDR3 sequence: CASSYAGQGAFQPQHF. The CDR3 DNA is TGTGCCAGCAGTTATGCGGGACAGGGGGCTTTTCAGCCCCAGCATTTT. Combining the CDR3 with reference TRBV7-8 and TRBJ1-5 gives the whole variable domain GAGVSQSPRYKVAKRGQDVALRCDPISGHVSLFWYQQALGQGPEFLTYFQNEAQLDKSGLPSDRFFAERPEGSVSTLKIQRTQQEDSAVYLCASSYAGQGAFQPQHFGDGTRLSIL.

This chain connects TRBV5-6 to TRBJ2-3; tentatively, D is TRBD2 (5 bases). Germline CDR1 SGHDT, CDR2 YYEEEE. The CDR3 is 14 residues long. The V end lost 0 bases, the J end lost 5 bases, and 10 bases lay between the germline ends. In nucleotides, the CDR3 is TGTGCCAGCAGCTTGGTTAGCGTGGGAGATACGCAGTATTTT. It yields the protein CASSLVSVGDTQYF.

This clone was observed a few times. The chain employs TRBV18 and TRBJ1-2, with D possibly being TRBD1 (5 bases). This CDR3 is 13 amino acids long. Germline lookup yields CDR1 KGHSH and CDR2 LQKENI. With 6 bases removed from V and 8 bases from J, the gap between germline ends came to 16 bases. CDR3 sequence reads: CASSDLGTTGYTF. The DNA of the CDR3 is TGTGCCAGCTCCGACCTTGGGACTACGGGCTACACCTTC.

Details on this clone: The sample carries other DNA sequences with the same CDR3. The CDR3 loop reads CASSLAAGTGANVLTF. CDR3 nucleotides: TGCGCCAGCAGCTTGGCTGCAGGGACTGGGGCCAACGTCCTGACTTTC. V gene TRBV5-1 combines with J gene TRBJ2-6; D might be TRBD1 (5 bases). V lost 0 bases, J lost 2 bases, and 9 bases lay in between. This CDR3 comprises 16 residues. CDR1 is SGHRS and CDR2 is YFSETQ in the germline V gene.